This T cell receptor (beta chain) was documented in a study of blood T cell repertoires in COVID-19 (dated by TCRdb to 2018 to 2020). General notes on the study: Collaborator samples came from the United States, Italy and Spain and covered acute and convalescent phases of COVID-19. HLA class I and class II types, where available, came from metadata supplied by the sample provider rather than from assay-based typing. The samples were drawn from two sources: the first 160 participants of the ongoing ImmuneRACE study, and over 950 subjects contributed by 6 global collaborators. The prospective study material was composed of cDNA or gDNA derived from T cells, B-cell-depleted T cells, or PBMCs. The sample metadata nearly always contained a de-identified subject ID, COVID-19 status, age in years and sex. The repertoires were released in a freely available public database intended as a resource for research on the immune response to SARS-CoV-2. The dataset comprised deeply sampled blood TCRbeta repertoires from subjects exposed to, actively infected with, or recovered from COVID-19.

TCRbeta CDR3 regions were amplified from genomic DNA by means of the immunoSEQ Assay, a bias-controlled multiplex PCR. From the authors' description of their analysis: The number of nucleated cells in each sample was estimated by amplification of reference gene primers within the assay. Sequence reads were collapsed and filtered to measure the absolute abundance of every unique TCRbeta CDR3 rearrangement. For each sample, productive Simpson clonality was calculated as the square root of Simpson's diversity index over productive rearrangements. TCRdb obtained this table from immuneACCESS and retained in-frame rearrangements with V and J assigned. These tables miss some clones; where compared with another copy, unresolved V genes account for less than half of the shortfall, and the remainder is unexplained. For V, J and clone size, that table is used; D and trimming come from the DNA. The sample table holds about 140,000 clones, of which about 77% were seen once. Clones ranked in the top ten supply about 8.4% of the sample.

This clone has just one count. Its antigen has not been determined. Per-base quality was not reported, and no clone a single base away is much larger than it. Collaborating institutions collected whole blood in K2EDTA tubes following their own protocols. Collaborator samples were shipped for TCRbeta analysis as frozen whole blood, isolated PBMCs, or DNA extracted from either sample type. CDR1 is given as MRHNA and CDR2 as SNTAGT, both from the germline V gene. After removal of 5 bases from V and 4 bases from J, the junction retains 14 bases not matched to a gene. There are 17 amino acids in the CDR3, from cysteine to phenylalanine inclusive. Only the CDR3 portion is preserved as DNA: 51 bases, with reading frame beginning at the first base. Overall results and qualifications from the work: Clinical and demographic metadata were provided uncurated, with the amount varying by source and participant.

The rearrangement combines TRBV6-4 with TRBJ1-3, and TRBD1 aligns with 7 junction nucleotides. The clonotype originates from a woman in her forties or fifties with active or convalescent COVID-19. The specimen sequenced was peripheral blood. DNA sequence: TGTGCCAGCAGTCCAGGGACAGTGGGGCTCTCGGGAAACACCATATATTTT. The encoded protein is CASSPGTVGLSGNTIYF.